The clone carrying this T cell receptor beta chain showed up just a few times. A second PCR, run for roughly 7 to 11 cycles, used a sample-barcoded 5' primer plus a J-beta primer mix. A single record per CDR3 protein comes from TCRdb applying MiXCR to the 5' RACE reads. The repertoire includes approximately 1,000,000 distinct CDR3 sequences, more than 30% of them detected once, and around 13% sits in the top ten. The sample is drawn from a study of blood T cells in healthy people across ages. The CDR3 runs to 13 residues. Trimming took off 3 bases at V and 3 bases at J, with 8 bases between the two ends.

The TCR sequence derives from a man in his late teens or twenties in good health. Specimen: blood. The gene calls are TRBV12-3 or TRBV12-4 and TRBJ1-1; D uncertain. This chain's CDR3 is CASSLKVYTEAFF. Written as DNA, the CDR3 is TGTGCCAGCAGTTTGAAGGTATACACTGAAGCTTTCTTT.